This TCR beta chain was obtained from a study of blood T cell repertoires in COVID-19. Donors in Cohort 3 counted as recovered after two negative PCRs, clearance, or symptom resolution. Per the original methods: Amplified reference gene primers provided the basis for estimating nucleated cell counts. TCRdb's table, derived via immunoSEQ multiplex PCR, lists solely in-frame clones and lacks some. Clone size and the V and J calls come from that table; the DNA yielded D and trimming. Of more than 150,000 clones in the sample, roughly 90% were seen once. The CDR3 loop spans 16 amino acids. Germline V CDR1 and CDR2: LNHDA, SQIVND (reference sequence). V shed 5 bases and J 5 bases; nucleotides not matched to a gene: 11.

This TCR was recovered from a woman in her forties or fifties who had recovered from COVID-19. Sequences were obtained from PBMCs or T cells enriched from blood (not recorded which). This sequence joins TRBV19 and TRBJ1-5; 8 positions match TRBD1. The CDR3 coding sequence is TGTGCCAGTAGTCCATTCCAGGGGGCCGTGGATCAGCCCCAGCATTTT. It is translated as CASSPFQGAVDQPQHF.